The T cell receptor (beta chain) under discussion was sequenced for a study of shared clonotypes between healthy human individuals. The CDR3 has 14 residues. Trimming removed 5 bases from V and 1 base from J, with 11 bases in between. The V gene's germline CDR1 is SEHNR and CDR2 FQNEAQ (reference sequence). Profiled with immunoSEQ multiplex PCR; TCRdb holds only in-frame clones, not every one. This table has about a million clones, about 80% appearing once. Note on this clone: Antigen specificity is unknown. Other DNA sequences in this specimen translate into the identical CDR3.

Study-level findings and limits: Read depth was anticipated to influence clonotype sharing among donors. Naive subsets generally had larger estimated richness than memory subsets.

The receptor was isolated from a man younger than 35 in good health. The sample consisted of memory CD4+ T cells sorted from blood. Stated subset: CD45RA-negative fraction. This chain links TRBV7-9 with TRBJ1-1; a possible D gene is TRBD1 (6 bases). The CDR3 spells CASSPRGANTEAFF. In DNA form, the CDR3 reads TGTGCCAGCAGCCCTAGGGGGGCGAACACTGAAGCTTTCTTT.